This T cell receptor beta chain was identified during a study of OX40 agonist ivuxolimab in advanced cancers. Study details: Patients receiving dose escalation had hepatocellular carcinoma, melanoma, renal cell or head and neck cancer.

In regard to this clone: Antigen: not known.

V was pared by 8 bases and J by 6 bases, with 6 bases of the junction left unmatched. Germline V gene lookup returns CDR1 MNHEY and CDR2 SMNVEV (reference sequence). CDR3 length: 14 residues. General observations from the study: Researchers report that CD8+ T cells had, on average, more expanded clones than CD4+. Partial responders receiving 0.1-3.0 mg/kg showed among the lowest clonal expansion.

Sequencing used immunoSEQ multiplex PCR; TCRdb keeps in-frame clones, though not all of them. The sample holds about 83,000 clones, about four fifths seen once. This TCR was sampled from an adult with an advanced solid tumor such as melanoma, head and neck, liver or kidney cancer. This rearrangement joins TRBV27 to TRBJ2-2; 10 nucleotides agree with TRBD2. Specimen: CD4+ or CD8+ T cells sorted from blood, collected in a trial of the OX40 agonist ivuxolimab. This chain's CDR3 is CASGPGLAPGELFF. CDR3 nucleotides: TGTGCCAGCGGCCCGGGACTAGCGCCCGGGGAGCTGTTTTTT.